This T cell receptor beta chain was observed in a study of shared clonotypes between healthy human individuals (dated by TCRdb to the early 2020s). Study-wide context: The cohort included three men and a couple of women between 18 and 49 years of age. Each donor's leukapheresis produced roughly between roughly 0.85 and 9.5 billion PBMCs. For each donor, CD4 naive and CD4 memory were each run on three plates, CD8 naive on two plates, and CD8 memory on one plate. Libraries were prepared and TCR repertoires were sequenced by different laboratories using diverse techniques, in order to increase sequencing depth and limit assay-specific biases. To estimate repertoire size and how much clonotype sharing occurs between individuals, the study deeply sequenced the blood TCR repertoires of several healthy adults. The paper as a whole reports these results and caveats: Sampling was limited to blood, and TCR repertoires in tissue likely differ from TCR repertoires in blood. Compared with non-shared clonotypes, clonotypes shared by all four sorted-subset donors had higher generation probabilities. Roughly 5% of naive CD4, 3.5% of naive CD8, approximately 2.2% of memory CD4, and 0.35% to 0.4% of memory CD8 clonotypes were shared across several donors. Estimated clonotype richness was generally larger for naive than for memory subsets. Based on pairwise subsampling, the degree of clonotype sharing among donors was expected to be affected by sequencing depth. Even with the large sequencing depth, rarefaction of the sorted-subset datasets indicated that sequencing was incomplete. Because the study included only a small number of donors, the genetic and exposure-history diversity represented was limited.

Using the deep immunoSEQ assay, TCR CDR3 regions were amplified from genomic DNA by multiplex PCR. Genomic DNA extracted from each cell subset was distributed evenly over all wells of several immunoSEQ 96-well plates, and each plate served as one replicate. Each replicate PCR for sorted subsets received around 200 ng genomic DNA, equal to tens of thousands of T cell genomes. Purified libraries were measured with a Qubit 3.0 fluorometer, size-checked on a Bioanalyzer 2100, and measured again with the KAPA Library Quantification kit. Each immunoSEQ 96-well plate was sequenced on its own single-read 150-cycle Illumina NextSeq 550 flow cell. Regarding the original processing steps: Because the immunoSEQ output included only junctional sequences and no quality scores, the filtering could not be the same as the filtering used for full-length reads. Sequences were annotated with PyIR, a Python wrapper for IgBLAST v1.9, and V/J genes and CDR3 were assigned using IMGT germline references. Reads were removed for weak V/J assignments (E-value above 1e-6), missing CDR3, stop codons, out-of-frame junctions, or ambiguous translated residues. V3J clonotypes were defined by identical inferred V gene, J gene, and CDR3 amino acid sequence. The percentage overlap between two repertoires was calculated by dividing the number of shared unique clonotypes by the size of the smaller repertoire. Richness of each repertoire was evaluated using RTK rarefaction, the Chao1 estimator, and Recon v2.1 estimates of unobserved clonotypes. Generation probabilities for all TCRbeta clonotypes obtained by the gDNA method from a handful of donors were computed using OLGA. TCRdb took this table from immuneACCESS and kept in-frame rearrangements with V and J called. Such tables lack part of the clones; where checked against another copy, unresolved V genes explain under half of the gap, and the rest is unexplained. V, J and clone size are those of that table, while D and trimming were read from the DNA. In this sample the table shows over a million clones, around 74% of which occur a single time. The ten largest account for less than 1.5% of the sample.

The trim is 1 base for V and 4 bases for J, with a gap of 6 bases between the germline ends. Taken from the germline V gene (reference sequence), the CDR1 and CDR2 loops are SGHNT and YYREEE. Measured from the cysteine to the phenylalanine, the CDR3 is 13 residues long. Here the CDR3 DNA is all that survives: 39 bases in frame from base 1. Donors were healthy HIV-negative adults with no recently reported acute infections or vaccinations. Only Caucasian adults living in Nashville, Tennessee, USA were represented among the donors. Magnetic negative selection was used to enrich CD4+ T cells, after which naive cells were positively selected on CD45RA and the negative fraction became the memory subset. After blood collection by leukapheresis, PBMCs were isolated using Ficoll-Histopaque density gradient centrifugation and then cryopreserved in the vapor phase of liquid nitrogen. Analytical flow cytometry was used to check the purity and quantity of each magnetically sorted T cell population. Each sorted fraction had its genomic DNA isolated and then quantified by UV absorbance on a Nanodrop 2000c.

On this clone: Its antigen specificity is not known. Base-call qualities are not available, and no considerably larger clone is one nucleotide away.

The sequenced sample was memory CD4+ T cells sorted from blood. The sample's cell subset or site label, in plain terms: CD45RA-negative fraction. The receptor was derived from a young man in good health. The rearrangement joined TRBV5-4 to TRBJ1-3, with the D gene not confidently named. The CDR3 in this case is CASSLRPGNTIYF. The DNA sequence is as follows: TGTGCCAGCAGCTTGCGGCCGGGAAACACCATATATTTT. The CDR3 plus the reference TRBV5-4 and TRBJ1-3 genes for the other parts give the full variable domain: ETGVTQSPTHLIKTRGQQVTLRCSSQSGHNTVSWYQQALGQGPQFIFQYYREEENGRGNFPPRFSGLQFPNYSSELNVNALELDDSALYLCASSLRPGNTIYFGEGSWLTVV.